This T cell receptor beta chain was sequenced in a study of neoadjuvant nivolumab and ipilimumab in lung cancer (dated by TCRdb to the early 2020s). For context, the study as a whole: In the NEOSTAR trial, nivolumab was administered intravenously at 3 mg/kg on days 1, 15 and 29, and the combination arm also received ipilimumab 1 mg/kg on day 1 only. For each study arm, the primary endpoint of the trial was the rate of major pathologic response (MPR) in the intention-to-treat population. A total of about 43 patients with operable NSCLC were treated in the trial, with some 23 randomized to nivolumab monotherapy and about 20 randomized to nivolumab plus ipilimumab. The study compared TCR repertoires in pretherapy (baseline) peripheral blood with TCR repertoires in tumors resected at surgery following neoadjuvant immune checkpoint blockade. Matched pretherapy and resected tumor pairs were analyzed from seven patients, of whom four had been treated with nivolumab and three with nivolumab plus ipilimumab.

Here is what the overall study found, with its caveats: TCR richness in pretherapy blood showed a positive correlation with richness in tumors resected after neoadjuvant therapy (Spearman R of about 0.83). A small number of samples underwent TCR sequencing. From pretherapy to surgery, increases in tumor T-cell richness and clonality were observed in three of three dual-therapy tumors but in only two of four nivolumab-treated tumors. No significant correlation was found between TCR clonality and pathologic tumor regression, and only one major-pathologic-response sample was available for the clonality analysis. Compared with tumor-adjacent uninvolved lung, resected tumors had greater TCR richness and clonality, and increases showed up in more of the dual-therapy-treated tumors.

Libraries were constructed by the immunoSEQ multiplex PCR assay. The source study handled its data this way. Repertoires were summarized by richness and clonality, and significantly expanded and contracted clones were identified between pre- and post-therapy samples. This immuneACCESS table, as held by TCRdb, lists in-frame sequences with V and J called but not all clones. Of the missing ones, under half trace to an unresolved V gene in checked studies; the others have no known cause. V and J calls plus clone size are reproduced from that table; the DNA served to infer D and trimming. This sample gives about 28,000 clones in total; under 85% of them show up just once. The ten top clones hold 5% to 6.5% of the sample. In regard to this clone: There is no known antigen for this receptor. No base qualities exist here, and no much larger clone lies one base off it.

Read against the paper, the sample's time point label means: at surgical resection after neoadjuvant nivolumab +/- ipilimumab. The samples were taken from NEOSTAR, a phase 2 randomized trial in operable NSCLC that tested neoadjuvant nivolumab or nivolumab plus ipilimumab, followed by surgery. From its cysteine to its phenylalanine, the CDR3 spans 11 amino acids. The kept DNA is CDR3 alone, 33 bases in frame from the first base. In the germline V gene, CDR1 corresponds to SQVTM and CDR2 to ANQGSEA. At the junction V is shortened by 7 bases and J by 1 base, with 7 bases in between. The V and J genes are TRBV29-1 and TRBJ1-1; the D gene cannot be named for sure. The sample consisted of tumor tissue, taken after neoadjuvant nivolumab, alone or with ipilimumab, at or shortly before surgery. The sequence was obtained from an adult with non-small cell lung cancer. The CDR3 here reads CSARTNTEAFF. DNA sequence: TGCAGCGCCCGTACGAACACTGAAGCTTTCTTT.